This T cell receptor (beta chain) stems from a study of CD8 T cells in ankylosing spondylitis. The authors made TCR beta libraries by quantitative 5'-RACE with molecular barcodes. TCRdb redid the calling of the 5' RACE reads with MiXCR, one entry per CDR3 protein. The sample comprises hundreds of thousands of distinct CDR3 sequences, approximately 26% of which are singletons, and about 0.9% rests with the top ten. Findings of the study overall: Previous work reported some of these motif variants in the synovial fluid and blood of reactive arthritis. From matched ankylosing spondylitis synovial fluid, disease-linked clones were reportedly recovered at significantly enriched levels. A motif in TCR beta, a set of under ten highly homologous variants, appeared characteristic of ankylosing spondylitis blood.

This clonotype was seen more than once but under ten times. Its target is unknown. The germline V gene encodes CDR1 MNHNS and CDR2 SASEGT. The CDR3 consists of 16 residues. V trimming: 6 bases; J trimming: 9 bases; junction bases outside the gene matches: 14. Material: blood, either unsorted or a sorted T cell fraction (not recorded which). This clonotype originated in a male donor with ankylosing spondylitis. The chain combines TRBV6-1 with TRBJ2-1, with TRBD2 matching 10 bases. The CDR3 loop reads CASRAALAGVVGEQFF. The CDR3 DNA reads as TGTGCCAGCAGAGCCGCTCTAGCGGGAGTGGTGGGTGAGCAGTTCTTC.